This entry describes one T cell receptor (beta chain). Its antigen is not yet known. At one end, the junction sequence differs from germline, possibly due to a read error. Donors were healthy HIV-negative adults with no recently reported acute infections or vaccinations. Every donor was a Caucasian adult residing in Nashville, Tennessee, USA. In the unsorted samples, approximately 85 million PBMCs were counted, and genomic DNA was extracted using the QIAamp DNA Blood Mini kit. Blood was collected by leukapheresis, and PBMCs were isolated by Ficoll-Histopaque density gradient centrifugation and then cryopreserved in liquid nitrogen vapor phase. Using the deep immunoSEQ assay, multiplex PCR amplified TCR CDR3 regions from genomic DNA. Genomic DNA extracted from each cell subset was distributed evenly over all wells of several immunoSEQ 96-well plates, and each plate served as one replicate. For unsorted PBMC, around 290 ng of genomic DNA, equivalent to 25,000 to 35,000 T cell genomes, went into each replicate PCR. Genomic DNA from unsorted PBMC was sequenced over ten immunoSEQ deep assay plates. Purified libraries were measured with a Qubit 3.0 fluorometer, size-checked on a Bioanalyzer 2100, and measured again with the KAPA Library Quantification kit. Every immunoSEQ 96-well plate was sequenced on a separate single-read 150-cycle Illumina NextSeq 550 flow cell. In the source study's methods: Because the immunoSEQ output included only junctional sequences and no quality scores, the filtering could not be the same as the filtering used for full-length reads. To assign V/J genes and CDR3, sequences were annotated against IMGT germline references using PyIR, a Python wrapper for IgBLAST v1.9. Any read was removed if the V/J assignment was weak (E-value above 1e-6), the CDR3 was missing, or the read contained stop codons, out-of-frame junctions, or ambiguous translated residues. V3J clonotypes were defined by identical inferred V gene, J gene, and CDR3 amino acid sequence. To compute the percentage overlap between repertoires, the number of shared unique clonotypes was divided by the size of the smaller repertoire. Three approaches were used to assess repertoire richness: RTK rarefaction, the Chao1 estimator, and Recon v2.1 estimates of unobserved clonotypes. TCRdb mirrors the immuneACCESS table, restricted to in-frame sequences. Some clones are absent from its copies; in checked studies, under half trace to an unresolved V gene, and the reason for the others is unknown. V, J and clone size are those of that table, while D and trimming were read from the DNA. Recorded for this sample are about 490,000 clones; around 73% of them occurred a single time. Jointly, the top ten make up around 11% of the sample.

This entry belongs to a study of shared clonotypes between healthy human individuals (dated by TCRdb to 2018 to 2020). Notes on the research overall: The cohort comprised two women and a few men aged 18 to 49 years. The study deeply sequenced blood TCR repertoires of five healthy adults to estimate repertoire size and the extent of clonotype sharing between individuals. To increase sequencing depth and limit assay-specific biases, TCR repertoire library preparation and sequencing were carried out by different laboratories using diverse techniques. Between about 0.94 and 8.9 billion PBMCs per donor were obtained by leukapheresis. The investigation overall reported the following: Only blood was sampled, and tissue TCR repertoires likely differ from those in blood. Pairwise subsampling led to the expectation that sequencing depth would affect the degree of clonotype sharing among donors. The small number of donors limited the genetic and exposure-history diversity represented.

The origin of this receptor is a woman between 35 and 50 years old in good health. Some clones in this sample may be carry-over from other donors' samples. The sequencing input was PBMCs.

At the DNA level, the sequence is TGTGCCAGCAGTGAAACAAGGACTCTTGGGGTCAATCAGCCCCGGCATTTT. This sequence encodes CASSETRTLGVNQPRHF. The chain is made from TRBV6-1 and TRBJ1-5; the D gene is unclear. CDR1 and CDR2 are read off the germline V gene as MNHNS and SASEGT. Taken from cysteine to phenylalanine, the CDR3 has 17 residues. Of the read, only the CDR3 DNA is kept; its 51 bases are in frame from base 1.